Listed below are T cell receptor beta chains from one sample, sequenced in a study of CD8+ T cells in alopecia areata. The protocol was immunoSEQ multiplex PCR, while the TCRdb copy is restricted to in-frame clones and leaves out a portion. The sample shows under 300,000 clones, approximately 60% of them seen only once. This sample comprised CD4+ T cells sorted from blood, obtained at roughly week 52, from a patient treated with tofacitinib. The receptors derive from a human donor with alopecia areata. CDR3s include the opening cysteine and the closing phenylalanine or tryptophan. A D gene is named only where the DNA matches it firmly. Clone size is given for some rows only: seen once, a few or many times, or a class if the clone is expanded.

j_gene: TRBJ2-5
abundance: -
len: 15
v_gene: TRBV7-6
d_gene: TRBD2
CDR3nt: TGTGCCAGCAGCCACCACGGGGGGGCCCAAGAGACCCAGTACTTC
CDR3aa: CASSHHGGAQETQYF

j_gene: TRBJ2-7
abundance: -
len: 16
v_gene: TRBV4-1
d_gene: -
CDR3nt: TGCGCCAGCAGCCAAGTGGGCGGGCAGGGGGGGTACGAGCAGTACTTC
CDR3aa: CASSQVGGQGGYEQYF

j_gene: TRBJ1-1
abundance: -
len: 16
v_gene: TRBV15
d_gene: -
CDR3nt: TGTGCCACCAGCAGAGGTTATGACAAGATGAACACTGAAGCTTTCTTT
CDR3aa: CATSRGYDKMNTEAFF

j_gene: TRBJ2-1
abundance: -
len: 16
v_gene: TRBV7-2
d_gene: TRBD2
CDR3nt: TGTGCCAGCAGCTTTGTTGGCCGCGGGGGATCCAATGAGCAGTTCTTC
CDR3aa: CASSFVGRGGSNEQFF

j_gene: TRBJ2-7
abundance: few
len: 14
v_gene: TRBV6-5
d_gene: -
CDR3nt: TGTGCCAGCAGTTTGGACAGTGTTCGAGTCGAGCAGTACTTC
CDR3aa: CASSLDSVRVEQYF

j_gene: TRBJ2-7
abundance: -
len: 14
v_gene: TRBV27
d_gene: -
CDR3nt: TGTGCCAGCAGTTCTCAGGGGAGTTCCTACGAGCAGTACTTC
CDR3aa: CASSSQGSSYEQYF

j_gene: TRBJ2-6
abundance: -
len: 13
v_gene: TRBV5-6
d_gene: -
CDR3nt: TGTGCCAGCAGCCCGTCTGGGGCCAACGTCCTGACTTTC
CDR3aa: CASSPSGANVLTF

j_gene: TRBJ1-5
abundance: -
len: 15
v_gene: TRBV5-6
d_gene: -
CDR3nt: TGTGCCAGCAGCTCGGCAAGAGGGACCAATCAGCCCCAGCATTTT
CDR3aa: CASSSARGTNQPQHF

j_gene: TRBJ2-4
abundance: -
len: 13
v_gene: TRBV7-2
d_gene: -
CDR3nt: TGTGCCAGCAGCCGCGGTCTGGGAAACATTCAGTACTTC
CDR3aa: CASSRGLGNIQYF

j_gene: TRBJ2-2
abundance: few
len: 15
v_gene: TRBV7-3
d_gene: TRBD1
CDR3nt: TGTGCCAGCAGCTTACAGGGGGCGAACACCGGGGAGCTGTTTTTT
CDR3aa: CASSLQGANTGELFF

j_gene: TRBJ1-1
abundance: -
len: 13
v_gene: TRBV6-5
d_gene: -
CDR3nt: TGTGCCAGCAGTACCCGACAGAACACTGAAGCTTTCTTT
CDR3aa: CASSTRQNTEAFF

j_gene: TRBJ2-3
abundance: -
len: 14
v_gene: TRBV15
d_gene: -
CDR3nt: TGTGCCACCAGCAGAGTCGTCGGGGGAGATACGCAGTATTTT
CDR3aa: CATSRVVGGDTQYF

j_gene: TRBJ2-5
abundance: few
len: 13
v_gene: TRBV4-2
d_gene: -
CDR3nt: TGTGCCAGCAGCCAAGGGCGTGTCGCCACCCAGTACTTC
CDR3aa: CASSQGRVATQYF

j_gene: TRBJ1-2
abundance: -
len: 13
v_gene: TRBV5-1
d_gene: TRBD1
CDR3nt: TGCGCCAGCAGTCGGACAGGGGACTATGGCTACACCTTC
CDR3aa: CASSRTGDYGYTF

j_gene: TRBJ2-3
abundance: -
len: 15
v_gene: TRBV5-1
d_gene: TRBD2
CDR3nt: TGCGCCAGCAGCTTGGAATCCAGCGGGGGGCGGACGCAGTATTTT
CDR3aa: CASSLESSGGRTQYF

j_gene: TRBJ2-3
abundance: -
len: 14
v_gene: TRBV2
d_gene: TRBD2
CDR3nt: TGTGCCGGCCTAACGGGGGGGTCGAGAGATACGCAGTATTTT
CDR3aa: CAGLTGGSRDTQYF

j_gene: TRBJ2-5
abundance: -
len: 17
v_gene: TRBV4-1
d_gene: TRBD2
CDR3nt: TGCGCCAGCAGCCAAGATGTGGTAGCGGGGGGCCGGGAGACCCAGTACTTC
CDR3aa: CASSQDVVAGGRETQYF

j_gene: TRBJ2-1
abundance: -
len: 14
v_gene: TRBV5-4
d_gene: -
CDR3nt: TGTGCCAGCAGCTTGGACTCTGGGGACAATGAGCAGTTCTTC
CDR3aa: CASSLDSGDNEQFF

j_gene: TRBJ1-5
abundance: once
len: 18
v_gene: TRBV2
d_gene: -
CDR3nt: TGTGCCAGCAGTGAAGCGTGGCAATCCCTAGCTGGCAATCAGCCCCAGCATTTT
CDR3aa: CASSEAWQSLAGNQPQHF

j_gene: TRBJ2-3
abundance: -
len: 15
v_gene: TRBV7-2
d_gene: -
CDR3nt: TGTGCCAGCAGCCACCCCAGGCGACGAACAGATACGCAGTATTTT
CDR3aa: CASSHPRRRTDTQYF

j_gene: TRBJ1-2
abundance: -
len: 13
v_gene: TRBV29-1
d_gene: -
CDR3nt: TGCAGCGTTGAAGACTCTCCTGTTTATGGCTACACCTTC
CDR3aa: CSVEDSPVYGYTF

j_gene: TRBJ2-5
abundance: few
len: 16
v_gene: TRBV11-2
d_gene: TRBD2
CDR3nt: TGTGCCAGCAGCTTAGGGGAGCGGGGGGGCTTAGAGACCCAGTACTTC
CDR3aa: CASSLGERGGLETQYF

j_gene: TRBJ2-5
abundance: -
len: 15
v_gene: TRBV7-2
d_gene: TRBD2
CDR3nt: TGTGCCAGCAGCTCCAACTCCGGGACTAGAAAGACCCAGTACTTC
CDR3aa: CASSSNSGTRKTQYF

j_gene: TRBJ2-7
abundance: -
len: 13
v_gene: TRBV6-5
d_gene: TRBD1
CDR3nt: TGTGCCAGCAGACGGACAGGGGCCTACGAGCAGTACTTC
CDR3aa: CASRRTGAYEQYF

j_gene: TRBJ2-1
abundance: few
len: 14
v_gene: TRBV9
d_gene: -
CDR3nt: TGTGCCAGCAGCGTGAGGGGGTCCTACAATGAGCAGTTCTTC
CDR3aa: CASSVRGSYNEQFF

j_gene: TRBJ2-1
abundance: many
len: 15
v_gene: TRBV10-3
d_gene: TRBD1
CDR3nt: TGTGCCATCAGAGGGACAGGGGGCGAACGGGGTGAGCAGTTCTTC
CDR3aa: CAIRGTGGERGEQFF

j_gene: TRBJ1-6
abundance: -
len: 14
v_gene: TRBV14
d_gene: -
CDR3nt: TGTGCCAGCAGCCAAGAAGCGAAGAATTCACCCCTCCACTTT
CDR3aa: CASSQEAKNSPLHF

j_gene: TRBJ2-7
abundance: -
len: 15
v_gene: TRBV5-1
d_gene: TRBD2
CDR3nt: TGCGCCAGCAGCTTGGGGTCTAGCGGAACCTACGAGCAGTACTTC
CDR3aa: CASSLGSSGTYEQYF

j_gene: TRBJ1-1
abundance: -
len: 12
v_gene: TRBV5-1
d_gene: TRBD1
CDR3nt: TGCGCCAGCAGCGCCCGGGACAGTGAAGCTTTCTTT
CDR3aa: CASSARDSEAFF

j_gene: TRBJ1-5
abundance: few
len: 14
v_gene: TRBV19
d_gene: -
CDR3nt: TGTGCCAGTAGTATGGGAAGCGGGCATCAGCCCCAGCATTTT
CDR3aa: CASSMGSGHQPQHF

j_gene: TRBJ2-3
abundance: -
len: 13
v_gene: TRBV29-1
d_gene: TRBD2
CDR3nt: TGCAGCGTTGAAGAGGGAGGGGTAGATACGCAGTATTTT
CDR3aa: CSVEEGGVDTQYF

j_gene: TRBJ1-3
abundance: few
len: 15
v_gene: TRBV7-9
d_gene: TRBD1
CDR3nt: TGTGCCAGCAGCGCACACAGGGGATCTGGAAACACCATATATTTT
CDR3aa: CASSAHRGSGNTIYF

j_gene: TRBJ1-1
abundance: -
len: 13
v_gene: TRBV29-1
d_gene: TRBD1
CDR3nt: TGCAGCGTTGAAGGGGACAGGAACACTGAAGCTTTCTTT
CDR3aa: CSVEGDRNTEAFF

j_gene: TRBJ2-1
abundance: -
len: 15
v_gene: TRBV7-3
d_gene: TRBD1
CDR3nt: TGTGCCAGCAGCCAGGTAGGGGGCGCGGACAATGAGCAGTTCTTC
CDR3aa: CASSQVGGADNEQFF

j_gene: TRBJ1-1
abundance: -
len: 14
v_gene: TRBV30
d_gene: TRBD1
CDR3nt: TGTGCCGGGACAGGGAGGGGCCGGGACACTGAAGCTTTCTTT
CDR3aa: CAGTGRGRDTEAFF

j_gene: TRBJ1-1
abundance: -
len: 12
v_gene: TRBV29-1
d_gene: -
CDR3nt: TGCAGCGTTGAACAGGGGCACACTGAAGCTTTCTTT
CDR3aa: CSVEQGHTEAFF

j_gene: TRBJ2-3
abundance: -
len: 12
v_gene: TRBV7-6
d_gene: -
CDR3nt: TGTGCCAGCAGCCAGGGTCCAGATACGCAGTATTTT
CDR3aa: CASSQGPDTQYF

j_gene: TRBJ2-3
abundance: few
len: 15
v_gene: TRBV7-2
d_gene: -
CDR3nt: TGTGCCAGCAGCTTATCGCGGGGGCCCACAGATACGCAGTATTTT
CDR3aa: CASSLSRGPTDTQYF

j_gene: TRBJ2-7
abundance: -
len: 14
v_gene: TRBV6-5
d_gene: -
CDR3nt: TGTGCCAGCACTAGGTCTCGGTACTCCTACGAGCAGTACTTC
CDR3aa: CASTRSRYSYEQYF

j_gene: TRBJ2-7
abundance: -
len: 14
v_gene: TRBV29-1
d_gene: TRBD2
CDR3nt: TGCAGCGCAGGACGGGGAGGGAGCTCCTACGAGCAGTACTTC
CDR3aa: CSAGRGGSSYEQYF

j_gene: TRBJ2-1
abundance: few
len: 15
v_gene: TRBV29-1
d_gene: TRBD2
CDR3nt: TGCAGCGCGCTAAGGCCCCTAGCGGCCTACAATGAGCAGTTCTTC
CDR3aa: CSALRPLAAYNEQFF

j_gene: TRBJ1-5
abundance: -
len: 15
v_gene: TRBV6-1
d_gene: -
CDR3nt: TGTGCCAGCAGTGCCGGACGGAATAGCAATCAGCCCCAGCATTTT
CDR3aa: CASSAGRNSNQPQHF

j_gene: TRBJ2-2
abundance: -
len: 16
v_gene: TRBV7-2
d_gene: -
CDR3nt: TGTGCCAGCACCCGGCAGGGGGGCATTAACACCGGGGAGCTGTTTTTT
CDR3aa: CASTRQGGINTGELFF

j_gene: TRBJ2-3
abundance: -
len: 16
v_gene: TRBV6-6
d_gene: -
CDR3nt: TGTGCCAGCAGTTCAAGGGACTCGCAATACTCAGATACGCAGTATTTT
CDR3aa: CASSSRDSQYSDTQYF

j_gene: TRBJ1-1
abundance: -
len: 13
v_gene: TRBV25-1
d_gene: -
CDR3nt: TGTGCCACCACAGGCATCGGGAGCACTGAAGCTTTCTTT
CDR3aa: CATTGIGSTEAFF

j_gene: TRBJ2-1
abundance: few
len: 11
v_gene: TRBV27
d_gene: -
CDR3nt: TGTGCCAGCGGGCCCAGGGACGAGCAGTTCTTC
CDR3aa: CASGPRDEQFF

j_gene: TRBJ1-1
abundance: -
len: 14
v_gene: TRBV4-1
d_gene: -
CDR3nt: TGCGCCAGCAGCCAAGAAATGGAAAGCACTGAAGCTTTCTTT
CDR3aa: CASSQEMESTEAFF

j_gene: TRBJ1-6
abundance: few
len: 14
v_gene: TRBV13
d_gene: TRBD1
CDR3nt: TGTGCCAGCAGCTTCGGGGACAGGGTTTCACCCCTCCACTTT
CDR3aa: CASSFGDRVSPLHF

j_gene: TRBJ2-7
abundance: -
len: 12
v_gene: TRBV10-3
d_gene: -
CDR3nt: TGTGCCATCAGTGTAAGGCAAAACGAGCAGTACTTC
CDR3aa: CAISVRQNEQYF

j_gene: TRBJ1-5
abundance: -
len: 13
v_gene: TRBV29-1
d_gene: TRBD1
CDR3nt: TGCAGCGCTGGACAGGGTCCCAATCAGCCCCAGCATTTT
CDR3aa: CSAGQGPNQPQHF

j_gene: TRBJ2-5
abundance: -
len: 15
v_gene: TRBV27
d_gene: -
CDR3nt: TGTGCCAGCAGTTTATCACCGCAATTCAGGGAGACCCAGTACTTC
CDR3aa: CASSLSPQFRETQYF

j_gene: TRBJ1-1
abundance: -
len: 14
v_gene: TRBV6-5
d_gene: -
CDR3nt: TGTGCCAGCAGGAACGATGTCGTGAACACTGAAGCTTTCTTT
CDR3aa: CASRNDVVNTEAFF

j_gene: TRBJ2-3
abundance: -
len: 17
v_gene: TRBV29-1
d_gene: -
CDR3nt: TGCAGCGTTGAGGGGGGGGTCCTACAGGGGCCCGAGGATACGCAGTATTTT
CDR3aa: CSVEGGVLQGPEDTQYF

j_gene: TRBJ1-5
abundance: few
len: 13
v_gene: TRBV27
d_gene: -
CDR3nt: TGTGCCAGCAGTTTTACGGGCGATCAGCCCCAGCATTTT
CDR3aa: CASSFTGDQPQHF

j_gene: TRBJ1-1
abundance: -
len: 14
v_gene: TRBV10-3
d_gene: -
CDR3nt: TGTGCCATCAGTGAAGGGCCACTGAACACTGAAGCTTTCTTT
CDR3aa: CAISEGPLNTEAFF